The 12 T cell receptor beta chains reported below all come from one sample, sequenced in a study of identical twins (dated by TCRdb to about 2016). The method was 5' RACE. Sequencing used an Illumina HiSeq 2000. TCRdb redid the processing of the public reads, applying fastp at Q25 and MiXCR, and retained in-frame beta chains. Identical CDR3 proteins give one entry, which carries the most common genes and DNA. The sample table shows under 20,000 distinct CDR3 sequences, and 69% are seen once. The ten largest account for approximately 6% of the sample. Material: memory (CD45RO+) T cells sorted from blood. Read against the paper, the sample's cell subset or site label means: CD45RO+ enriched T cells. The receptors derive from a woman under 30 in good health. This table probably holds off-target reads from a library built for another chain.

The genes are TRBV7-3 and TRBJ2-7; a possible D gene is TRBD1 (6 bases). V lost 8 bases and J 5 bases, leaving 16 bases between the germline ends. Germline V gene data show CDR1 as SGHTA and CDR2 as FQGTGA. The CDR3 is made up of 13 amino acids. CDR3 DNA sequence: TGTGCCAGCGGAAACACAAAGGGGGACGAGCAGTACTTC. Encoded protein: CASGNTKGDEQYF.

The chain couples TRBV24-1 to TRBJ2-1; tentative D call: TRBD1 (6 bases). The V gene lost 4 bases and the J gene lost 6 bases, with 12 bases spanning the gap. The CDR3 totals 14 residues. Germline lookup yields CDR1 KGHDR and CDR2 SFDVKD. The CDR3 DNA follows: TGTGCCACCAGTGACCGAGGGGGTAGCAATGAGCAGTTCTTC. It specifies CATSDRGGSNEQFF.

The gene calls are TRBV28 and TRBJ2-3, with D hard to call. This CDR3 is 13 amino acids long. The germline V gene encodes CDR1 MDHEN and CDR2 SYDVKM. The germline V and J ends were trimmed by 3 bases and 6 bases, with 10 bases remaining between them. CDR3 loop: CASSFPGRDTQYF. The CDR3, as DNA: TGTGCCAGCAGTTTCCCGGGTCGGGATACGCAGTATTTT.

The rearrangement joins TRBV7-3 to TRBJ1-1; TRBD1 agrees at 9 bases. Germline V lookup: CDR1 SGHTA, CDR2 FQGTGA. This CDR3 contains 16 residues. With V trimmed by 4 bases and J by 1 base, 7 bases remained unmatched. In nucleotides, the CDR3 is TGTGCCAGCAGCTCCAGACAGGGGGATGGGAACACTGAAGCTTTCTTT. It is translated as CASSSRQGDGNTEAFF.

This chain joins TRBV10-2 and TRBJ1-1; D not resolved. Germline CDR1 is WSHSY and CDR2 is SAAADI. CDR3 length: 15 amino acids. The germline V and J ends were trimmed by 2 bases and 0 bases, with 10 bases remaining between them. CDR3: CASSEGGSLNTEAFF. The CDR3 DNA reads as TGCGCCAGCAGTGAGGGCGGCAGTCTGAACACTGAAGCTTTCTTT.

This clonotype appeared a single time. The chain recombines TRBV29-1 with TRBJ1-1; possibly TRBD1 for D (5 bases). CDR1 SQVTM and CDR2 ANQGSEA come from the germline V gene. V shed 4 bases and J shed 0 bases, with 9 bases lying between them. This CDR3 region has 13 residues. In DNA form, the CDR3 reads TGCAGCGTTGGGGGACTGATGAACACTGAAGCTTTCTTT. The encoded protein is CSVGGLMNTEAFF.

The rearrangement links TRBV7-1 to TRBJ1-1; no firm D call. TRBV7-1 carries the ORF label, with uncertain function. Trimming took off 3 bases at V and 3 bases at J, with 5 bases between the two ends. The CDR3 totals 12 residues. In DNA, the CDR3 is TGTGCCAGCAGCTCCGATTACACTGAAGCTTTCTTT. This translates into CASSSDYTEAFF.

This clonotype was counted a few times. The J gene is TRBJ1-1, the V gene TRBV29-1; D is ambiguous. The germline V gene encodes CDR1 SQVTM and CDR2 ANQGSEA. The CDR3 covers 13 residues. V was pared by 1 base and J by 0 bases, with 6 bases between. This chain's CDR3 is CSVEAAMNTEAFF. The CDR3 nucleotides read TGCAGCGTTGAAGCCGCCATGAACACTGAAGCTTTCTTT. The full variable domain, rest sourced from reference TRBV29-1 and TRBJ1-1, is SAVISQKPSRDICQRGTSLTIQCQVDSQVTMMFWYRQQPGQSLTLIATANQGSEATYESGFVIDKFPISRPNLTFSTLTVSNMSPEDSSIYLCSVEAAMNTEAFFGQGTRLTVV.

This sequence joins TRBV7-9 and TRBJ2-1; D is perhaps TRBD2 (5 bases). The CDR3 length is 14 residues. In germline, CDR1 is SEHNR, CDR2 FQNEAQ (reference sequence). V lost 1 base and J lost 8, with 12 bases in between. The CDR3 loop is CASSLGSGNHEQFF. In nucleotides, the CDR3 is TGTGCCAGCAGCTTAGGTTCGGGAAACCATGAGCAGTTCTTC.

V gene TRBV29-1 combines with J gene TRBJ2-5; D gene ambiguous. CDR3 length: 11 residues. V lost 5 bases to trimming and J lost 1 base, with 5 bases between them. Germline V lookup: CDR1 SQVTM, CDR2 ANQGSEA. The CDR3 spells CSVNTQETQYF. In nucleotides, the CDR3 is TGCAGCGTTAACACCCAAGAGACCCAGTACTTC.

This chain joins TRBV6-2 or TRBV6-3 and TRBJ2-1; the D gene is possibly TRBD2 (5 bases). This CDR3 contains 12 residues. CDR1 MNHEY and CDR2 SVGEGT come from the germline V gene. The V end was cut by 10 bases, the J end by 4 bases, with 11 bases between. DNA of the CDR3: TGTGCCACCTCCCCGGGGTACAATGAGCAGTTCTTC. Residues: CATSPGYNEQFF.

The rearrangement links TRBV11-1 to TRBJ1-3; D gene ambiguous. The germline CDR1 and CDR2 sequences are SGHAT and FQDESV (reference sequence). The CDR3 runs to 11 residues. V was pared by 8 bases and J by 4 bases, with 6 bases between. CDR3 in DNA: TGTGCCAGCTTGAGGGGAAACACCATATATTTT. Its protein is CASLRGNTIYF.